This T cell receptor (beta chain) originates from a study of radiotherapy plus CTLA-4 blockade in lung cancer. This CDR3 is built from 14 residues. V was pared by 0 bases and J by 10 bases, with 12 bases between. The germline gives CDR1 LGHNA, CDR2 YNFKEQ. Clones were sequenced by immunoSEQ multiplex PCR, and TCRdb holds only the in-frame ones, with some missing. The sample has about 80,000 clones, around nine tenths seen once. Receiving focal radiation plus CTLA-4 blockade with ipilimumab were patients who had chemo-refractory metastatic non-small-cell lung cancer. This clone came up once. Sequenced material: peripheral blood, taken from a patient treated with radiotherapy plus ipilimumab. This receptor was identified in a human donor with non-small cell lung cancer who had stable disease on radiotherapy plus ipilimumab. The chain is built from TRBV4-2 and TRBJ1-4, with no clear D. The CDR3 here is CASSQEGPRGKLFF. As DNA, the CDR3 is TGTGCCAGCAGCCAAGAGGGCCCGCGTGGAAAACTGTTTTTT.